This TCR beta chain emerged from a study of blood T cell repertoires in COVID-19. At the level of the study: Samples came from the United States, Italy and Spain, spanning acute and convalescent COVID-19. PBMCs, B-cell-depleted T cells, or T cells provided the cDNA or gDNA that made up the material.

Original data processing: Estimates of nucleated cell counts were drawn from the amplification of reference gene primers. Assay: immunoSEQ multiplex PCR; the TCRdb copy retains only in-frame clones and omits some. That table furnishes V, J and clone size, whereas the DNA furnished D and trimming. The sample lists 35,000 to 55,000 clones; approximately 81% were seen once. This clone was picked up one time. Germline CDR1 is SGHTA and CDR2 is FQGTGA. With 3 bases removed from V and 5 bases from J, the gap between germline ends came to 11 bases. CDR3 length equals 14 residues. This receptor was taken from an older woman with acute or convalescent COVID-19. Sequencing was performed on peripheral blood. The rearrangement uses TRBV7-3 and TRBJ2-1; D perhaps matches TRBD2 (6 bases). CDR3 sequence (DNA): TGTGCCAGCAGCTTCGGCGGAGGGGACAATGAGCAGTTCTTC. It translates to CASSFGGGDNEQFF.